This T cell receptor beta chain was captured in a study of blood T cell repertoires in COVID-19. Turning to the study itself: The United States, Italy and Spain provided the acute and convalescent COVID-19 samples. The cDNA or gDNA used as material had been derived from T cells, B-cell-depleted T cells, or PBMCs.

The table lists this clone with a few counts. CDR1 is SEHNR, CDR2 FQNEAQ, per germline (reference sequence). The V and J ends lost 3 bases and 0 bases, in that order; junction bases with no gene match: 5. This CDR3 contains 15 residues. Original handling: Cell counts per sample came from amplifying reference gene primers. Assay: immunoSEQ multiplex PCR; the TCRdb copy retains only in-frame clones and omits some. V and J calls and clone size are as listed in that table; D and trimming were resolved from the DNA. The sample lists tens of thousands of clones, 80% to 90% seen once, with more than 20% in the top ten.

J is TRBJ2-7 and V is TRBV7-9; 7 nucleotides line up with TRBD2. The sequence derives from an older woman with acute or convalescent COVID-19. Sequenced sample: peripheral blood. This CDR3 is CASSFGGLSSYEQYF. The CDR3 DNA sequence: TGTGCCAGCAGCTTTGGGGGACTAAGCTCCTACGAGCAGTACTTC.